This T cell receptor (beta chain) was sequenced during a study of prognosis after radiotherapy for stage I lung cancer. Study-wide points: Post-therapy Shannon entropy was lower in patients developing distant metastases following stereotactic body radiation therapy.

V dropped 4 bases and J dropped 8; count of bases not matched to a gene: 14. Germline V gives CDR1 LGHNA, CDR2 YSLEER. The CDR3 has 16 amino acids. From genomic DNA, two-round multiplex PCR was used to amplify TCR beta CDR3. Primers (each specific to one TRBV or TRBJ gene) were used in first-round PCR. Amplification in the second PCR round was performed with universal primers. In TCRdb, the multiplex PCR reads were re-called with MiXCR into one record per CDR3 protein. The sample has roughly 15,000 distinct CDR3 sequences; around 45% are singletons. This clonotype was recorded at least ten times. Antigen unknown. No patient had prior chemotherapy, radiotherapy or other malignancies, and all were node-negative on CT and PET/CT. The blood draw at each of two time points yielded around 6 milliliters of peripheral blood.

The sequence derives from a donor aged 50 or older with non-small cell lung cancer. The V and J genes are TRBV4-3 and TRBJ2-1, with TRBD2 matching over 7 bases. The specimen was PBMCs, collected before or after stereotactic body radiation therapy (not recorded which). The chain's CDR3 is CASSPVGLGSYHEQFF. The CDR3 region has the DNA TGCGCCAGCAGCCCAGTTGGACTAGGAAGTTACCATGAGCAGTTCTTC.